These T cell receptor beta chains were read from a single sample in a study of blood T cell repertoires in COVID-19. TCRdb keeps only in-frame clones here, not all; method: immunoSEQ multiplex PCR. Found here are 260,000 or so clones, 88% of them singletons; the top ten hold roughly 1.2%. Sequencing used PBMCs or T cells enriched from blood (not recorded which). The receptor set was obtained from a woman in her forties with acute COVID-19. The CDR3 runs from the conserved cysteine through the conserved F or W. The order of the fields is CDR3 DNA, CDR3 protein, J gene, clone size, V gene, D gene. A D gene is named only where the DNA matches it firmly. The listing skips clone size in some rows; elsewhere it reads once, few, many or a size class.

TGTGCCAGCAGCCGGGGGGGGAAAGGGGAGACCCAGTACTTC	CASSRGGKGETQYF	TRBJ2-5	-	TRBV3-1/TRBV3-2	TRBD2
TGCGCCAGCAGCCAAGCAGCCGGGACAGGGGGAAAGACCCAGTACTTC	CASSQAAGTGGKTQYF	TRBJ2-5	-	TRBV4-1	TRBD1
TGTGCCACCAGTGAATCAGCTGGGGCCAACGTCCTGACTTTC	CATSESAGANVLTF	TRBJ2-6	few	TRBV24-1	-
TGTGCCAGCAGGCTCCAGGGGGCTCGGGGCGAGCAGTACTTC	CASRLQGARGEQYF	TRBJ2-7	-	TRBV2	TRBD1
TGTGCCAGCAGTGGGACAGGGGGAGAGACCCAGTACTTC	CASSGTGGETQYF	TRBJ2-5	-	TRBV6-4	TRBD1
TGTGCCAGCAGCTTTTCCCCGGCGGGGATCTACAATGAGCAGTTCTTC	CASSFSPAGIYNEQFF	TRBJ2-1	-	TRBV7-2	-
TGTGCCAGCAGTTTAGGTGCAGGGGTCTATGGCTACACCTTC	CASSLGAGVYGYTF	TRBJ1-2	once	TRBV28	-
TGTGCCAGCAGTTCACTAGGACCGGGGCAGTACTTC	CASSSLGPGQYF	TRBJ2-7	-	TRBV28	-
TGTGCCAGCAGCCAGAGCGACAGGGGATGGGGGACTAACTATGGCTACACCTTC	CASSQSDRGWGTNYGYTF	TRBJ1-2	-	TRBV3-1/TRBV3-2	TRBD1
TGTGCCAGCAGCCAGATTGCAGGTCAGGGGGTCAGCTACACCTTC	CASSQIAGQGVSYTF	TRBJ1-2	-	TRBV3-1/TRBV3-2	TRBD1
TGTGCCAGCTCACCTTTGGGACAGGGAAGCTCCTACGAGCAGTACTTC	CASSPLGQGSSYEQYF	TRBJ2-7	-	TRBV18	TRBD1
TGTGCCAGCTCCCCTGTTGGGGGCGCCGGGACAGGGAATTCACCCCTCCACTTT	CASSPVGGAGTGNSPLHF	TRBJ1-6	-	TRBV18	TRBD1
TGTGCCAGCAGCGTAGTATCGGCGGCCTCTGGGGAGCAGTACTTC	CASSVVSAASGEQYF	TRBJ2-7	many	TRBV9	-
TGCAGCGTTGAAACAGCTGGGGCCAACGTCCTGACTTTC	CSVETAGANVLTF	TRBJ2-6	-	TRBV29-1	-
TGCAGTGCTAGACAGTCCTACGAGCAGTACTTC	CSARQSYEQYF	TRBJ2-7	few	TRBV20-1	-
TGCGCCAGCAGCCCTGGATCAACGGGGAACACTGAAGCTTTCTTT	CASSPGSTGNTEAFF	TRBJ1-1	-	TRBV5-1	-
TGCGCCAGCAGCTTCCTGGGGGCCGATAACTATGGCTACACCTTC	CASSFLGADNYGYTF	TRBJ1-2	-	TRBV5-1	-
TGCGCCAGCAGCCAAGGCTATACTAGCGGGAGCAATACCGGGGAGCTGTTTTTT	CASSQGYTSGSNTGELFF	TRBJ2-2	-	TRBV4-3	TRBD2
TGCAGCGTTAAGAGCGGAAGTAGCACAGATACGCAGTATTTT	CSVKSGSSTDTQYF	TRBJ2-3	-	TRBV29-1	-
TGTGCCAGCAGTGGCCAGGGGACTACGAACACCGGGGAGCTGTTTTTT	CASSGQGTTNTGELFF	TRBJ2-2	-	TRBV7-9	-
TGTGCCAGCCCCCCGGACAGGGGGTCCGGGGAGCTGTTTTTT	CASPPDRGSGELFF	TRBJ2-2	-	TRBV11-2	TRBD1
TGTGCCAGCAGCCTCGGACTAGGGGGGAACACAGATACGCAGTATTTT	CASSLGLGGNTDTQYF	TRBJ2-3	-	TRBV28	-
TGTGCCAGCAGTTACTCCTTAGGACAGGGACCCACTGAAGCTTTCTTT	CASSYSLGQGPTEAFF	TRBJ1-1	-	TRBV6-5	TRBD1
TGCGCCAGCAGCTTGGGAGACAGGGGCGGATACGAGCAGTACTTC	CASSLGDRGGYEQYF	TRBJ2-7	-	TRBV5-1	TRBD1
TGTGCCAGCAGTTTGACTGGACGGGGAAAGATGAACACTGAAGCTTTCTTT	CASSLTGRGKMNTEAFF	TRBJ1-1	-	TRBV5-6	-
TGTGCCAGCAGACGGGACAGGGAAGGTTCACCCCTCCACTTT	CASRRDREGSPLHF	TRBJ1-6	-	TRBV27	TRBD1
TGTGCCAGCAGTTCACCTGGACAGGGTGGTACTGAAGCTTTCTTT	CASSSPGQGGTEAFF	TRBJ1-1	-	TRBV27	TRBD1
TGTGCCAGCAGACCTAGCGGGGACAATGAGCAGTTCTTC	CASRPSGDNEQFF	TRBJ2-1	-	TRBV7-9	TRBD2
TGTGCCAGCAGCTCCCAAACAGGGGGGAACAATGAGCAGTTCTTC	CASSSQTGGNNEQFF	TRBJ2-1	-	TRBV7-2	TRBD1
TGTGCCAGCAGCTTAAGATGGACAGCTAATGAAAAACTGTTTTTT	CASSLRWTANEKLFF	TRBJ1-4	-	TRBV11-2	-
TGTGCCAGCAGCTTAGCGCCGACAGGGGGCGCGTCACCCCTCCACTTT	CASSLAPTGGASPLHF	TRBJ1-6	-	TRBV7-9	TRBD1